Reported below is one T cell receptor (beta chain). Clones were sequenced by immunoSEQ multiplex PCR, and TCRdb holds only the in-frame ones, with some missing. The sample has 250,000 or so clones; around 90% are singletons. This CDR3 comprises 14 residues. Trimming stripped 3 bases from V and 4 bases from J, with 13 bases between. Germline V gene lookup returns CDR1 SGHVS and CDR2 FQNEAQ. The data are from a study of blood T cell repertoires in COVID-19. On the study more broadly: Samples taken during acute and convalescent COVID-19 were collected in the United States, Italy and Spain.

Sequencing used peripheral blood. This TCR was sampled from a young man with COVID-19, enrolled during active disease. This rearrangement joins TRBV7-8 to TRBJ2-7; possibly TRBD2 for D (5 bases). The CDR3 sequence is CASSLASGIYEQYF. CDR3 coding DNA: TGTGCCAGCAGCTTGGCCAGCGGTATTTACGAGCAGTACTTC.